The source of this TCR beta chain is a study of T-cell memory formation after mild COVID-19. The TCR alpha and TCR beta cDNA libraries, bearing sample barcodes and UMIs, were generated by 5'RACE using constant-segment primers. TCRdb fed the 5' RACE reads into MiXCR, producing one record per CDR3 protein. The table has 90,000 to 120,000 distinct CDR3 sequences, about 15% seen once. This clonotype has a handful of counts. What it recognizes is unknown. V shed 0 bases and J shed 0 bases, with 15 bases lying between them. CDR1 and CDR2 from the germline V gene are MNHEY and SVGEGT. The CDR3 runs 18 residues. Study observations and caveats: There was no confirmation that second-wave clones peaking on day 37 were SARS-CoV-2 specific.

The chain couples TRBV6-2 or TRBV6-3 to TRBJ2-4; the D gene is possibly TRBD1 (5 bases). The TCR comes from a young man who had mild COVID-19 (a few samples of this study predate the infection). Cell type and time point are not known. Material for sequencing was PBMCs or a T cell subset sorted from them (not recorded which). CDR3 coding DNA: TGTGCCAGCAGTTACTCGGCCTATCGACAGATAGCCAAAAACATTCAGTACTTC. This codes for CASSYSAYRQIAKNIQYF.